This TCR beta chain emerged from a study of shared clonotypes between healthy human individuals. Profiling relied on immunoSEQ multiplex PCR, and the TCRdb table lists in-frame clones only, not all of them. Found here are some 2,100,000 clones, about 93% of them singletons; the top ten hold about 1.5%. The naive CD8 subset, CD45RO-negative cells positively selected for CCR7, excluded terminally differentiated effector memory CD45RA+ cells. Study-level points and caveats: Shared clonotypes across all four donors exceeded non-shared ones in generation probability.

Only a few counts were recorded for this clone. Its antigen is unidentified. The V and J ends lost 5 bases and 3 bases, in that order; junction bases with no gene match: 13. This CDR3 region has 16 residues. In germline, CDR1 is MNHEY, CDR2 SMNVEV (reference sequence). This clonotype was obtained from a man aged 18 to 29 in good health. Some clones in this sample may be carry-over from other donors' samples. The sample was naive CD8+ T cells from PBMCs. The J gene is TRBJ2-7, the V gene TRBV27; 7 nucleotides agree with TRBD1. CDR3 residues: CASSPSIRDRNYEQYF. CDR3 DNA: TGTGCCAGCAGTCCATCAATACGGGACAGAAACTACGAGCAGTACTTC.